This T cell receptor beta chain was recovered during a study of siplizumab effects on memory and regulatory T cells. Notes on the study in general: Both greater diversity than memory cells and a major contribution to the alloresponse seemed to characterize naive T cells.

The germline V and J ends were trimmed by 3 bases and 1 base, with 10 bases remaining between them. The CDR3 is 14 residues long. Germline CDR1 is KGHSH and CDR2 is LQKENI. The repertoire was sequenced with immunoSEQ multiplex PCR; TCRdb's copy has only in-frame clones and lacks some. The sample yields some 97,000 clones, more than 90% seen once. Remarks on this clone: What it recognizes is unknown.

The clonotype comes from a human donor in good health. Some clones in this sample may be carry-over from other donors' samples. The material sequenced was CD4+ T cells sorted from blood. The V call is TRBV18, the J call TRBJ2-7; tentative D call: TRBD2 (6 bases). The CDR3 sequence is CASSPTAGSYEQYF. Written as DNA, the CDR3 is TGTGCCAGCTCACCTACGGCGGGATCCTACGAGCAGTACTTC. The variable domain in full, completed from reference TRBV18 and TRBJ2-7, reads NAGVMQNPRHLVRRRGQEARLRCSPMKGHSHVYWYRQLPEEGLKFMVYLQKENIIDESGMPKERFSAEFPKEGPSILRIQQVVRGDSAAYFCASSPTAGSYEQYFGPGTRLTVT.